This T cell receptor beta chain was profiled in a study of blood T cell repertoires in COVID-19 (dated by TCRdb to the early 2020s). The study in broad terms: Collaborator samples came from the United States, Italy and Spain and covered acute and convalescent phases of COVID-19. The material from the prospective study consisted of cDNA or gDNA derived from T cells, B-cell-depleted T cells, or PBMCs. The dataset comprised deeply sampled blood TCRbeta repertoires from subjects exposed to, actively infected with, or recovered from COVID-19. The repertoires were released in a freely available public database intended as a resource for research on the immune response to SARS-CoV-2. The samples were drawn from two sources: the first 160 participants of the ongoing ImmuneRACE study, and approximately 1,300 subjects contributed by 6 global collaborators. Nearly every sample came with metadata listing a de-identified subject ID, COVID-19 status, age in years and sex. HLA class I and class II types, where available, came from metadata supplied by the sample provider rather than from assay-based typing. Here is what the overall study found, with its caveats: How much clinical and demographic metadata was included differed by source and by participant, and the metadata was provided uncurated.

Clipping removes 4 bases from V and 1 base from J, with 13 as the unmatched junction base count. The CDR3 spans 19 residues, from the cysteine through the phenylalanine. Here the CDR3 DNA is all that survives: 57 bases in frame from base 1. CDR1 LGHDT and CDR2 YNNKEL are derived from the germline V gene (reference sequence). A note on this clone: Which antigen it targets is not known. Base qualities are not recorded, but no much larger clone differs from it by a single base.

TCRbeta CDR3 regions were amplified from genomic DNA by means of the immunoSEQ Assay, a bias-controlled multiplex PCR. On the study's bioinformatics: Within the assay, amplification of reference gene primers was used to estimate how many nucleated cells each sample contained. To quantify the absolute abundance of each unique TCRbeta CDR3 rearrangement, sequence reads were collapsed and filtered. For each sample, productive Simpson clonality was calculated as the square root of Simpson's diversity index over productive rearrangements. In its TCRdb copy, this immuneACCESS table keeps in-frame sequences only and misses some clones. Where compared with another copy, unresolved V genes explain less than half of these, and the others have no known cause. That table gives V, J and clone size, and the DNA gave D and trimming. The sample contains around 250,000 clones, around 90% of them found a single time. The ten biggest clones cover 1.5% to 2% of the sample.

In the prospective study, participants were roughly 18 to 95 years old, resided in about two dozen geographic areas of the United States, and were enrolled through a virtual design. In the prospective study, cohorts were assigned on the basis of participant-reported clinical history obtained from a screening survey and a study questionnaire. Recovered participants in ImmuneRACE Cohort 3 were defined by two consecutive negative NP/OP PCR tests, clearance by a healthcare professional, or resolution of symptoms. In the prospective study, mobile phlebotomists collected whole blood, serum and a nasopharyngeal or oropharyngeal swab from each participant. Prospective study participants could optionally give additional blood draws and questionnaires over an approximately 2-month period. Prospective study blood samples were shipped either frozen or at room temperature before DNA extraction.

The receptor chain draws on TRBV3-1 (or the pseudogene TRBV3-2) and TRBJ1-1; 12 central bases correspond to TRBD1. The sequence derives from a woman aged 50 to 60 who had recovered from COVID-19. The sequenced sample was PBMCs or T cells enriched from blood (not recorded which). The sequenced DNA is TGTGCCAGCAGCCCCCTACCGGGACAGGGGGCGGAGCCGAACACTGAAGCTTTCTTT. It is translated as CASSPLPGQGAEPNTEAFF.